The entry below gives a single TCR beta chain sequence along with its context. As yet, its antigen is unknown. The CDR3 sequence is 14 residues long. Trimming pared 6 bases from V and 0 bases from J, leaving 12 bases between. Germline V gene sequence: CDR1 MNHNS, CDR2 SASEGT. Measured with immunoSEQ multiplex PCR; TCRdb has only the in-frame clones, and not every one. Altogether 35,000 to 50,000 clones are present, nearly 97% being singletons, with the ten largest covering 0.3% to 0.45%. The data were obtained in a study of Tregs in tolerant kidney transplant recipients. Study-wide points: Findings come from small patient numbers and require larger validation.

The source of this sequence is a human donor in good health. Sequenced sample: Tregs from blood cultured with allogeneic cells. V and J are TRBV6-1 and TRBJ2-7; D call uncertain. CDR3 region: CASRFTISSYEQYF. The CDR3 coding sequence is TGTGCCAGCAGATTCACGATTAGCTCCTACGAGCAGTACTTC.